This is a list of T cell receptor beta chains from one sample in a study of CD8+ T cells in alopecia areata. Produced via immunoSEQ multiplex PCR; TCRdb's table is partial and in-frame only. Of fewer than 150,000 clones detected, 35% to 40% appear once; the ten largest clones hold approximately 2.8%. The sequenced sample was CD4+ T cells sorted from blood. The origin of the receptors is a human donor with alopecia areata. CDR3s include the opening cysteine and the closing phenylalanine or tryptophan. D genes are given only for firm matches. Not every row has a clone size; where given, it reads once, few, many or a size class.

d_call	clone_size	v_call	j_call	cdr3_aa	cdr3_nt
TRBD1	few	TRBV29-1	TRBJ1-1	CSARTGYTEAFF	TGCAGCGCCCGGACAGGCTACACTGAAGCTTTCTTT
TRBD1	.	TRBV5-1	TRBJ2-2	CASSLSGQGATGELFF	TGCGCCAGCAGCTTGTCCGGACAGGGGGCCACCGGGGAGCTGTTTTTT
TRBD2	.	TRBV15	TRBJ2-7	CATSTPRQRESEQYF	TGTGCCACCAGCACTCCACGCCAGCGGGAGAGCGAGCAGTACTTC
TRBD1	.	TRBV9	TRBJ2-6	CASSYRDRVTTGANVLTF	TGTGCCAGCAGCTACCGGGACAGGGTGACTACTGGGGCCAACGTCCTGACTTTC
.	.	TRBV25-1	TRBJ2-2	CASSEYQGAGELFF	TGTGCCAGCAGTGAATATCAGGGCGCCGGGGAGCTGTTTTTT
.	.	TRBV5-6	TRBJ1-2	CASSLTRADKIRYTF	TGTGCCAGCAGCCTAACTCGGGCCGACAAGATCCGCTACACCTTC
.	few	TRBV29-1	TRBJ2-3	CSDQGRGTDTQYF	TGCAGCGACCAGGGTAGGGGCACAGATACGCAGTATTTT
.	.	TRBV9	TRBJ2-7	CASSVLLYRADEQYF	TGTGCCAGCAGCGTCCTCCTCTACAGGGCGGACGAGCAGTACTTC
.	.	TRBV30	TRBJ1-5	CAWSVGQTISPQHF	TGTGCCTGGAGTGTGGGGCAGACAATCAGCCCCCAGCATTTT
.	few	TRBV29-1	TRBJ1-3	CSVAEGNTIYF	TGCAGCGTTGCTGAGGGAAACACCATATATTTT
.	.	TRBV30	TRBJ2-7	CAWSGGPSGEQYF	TGTGCCTGGAGTGGAGGGCCCTCGGGGGAGCAGTACTTC
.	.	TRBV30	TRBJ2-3	CACAEGADTQYF	TGTGCCTGCGCGGAGGGAGCAGATACGCAGTATTTT
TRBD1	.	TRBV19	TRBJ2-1	CASSRDRAYNEQFF	TGTGCCAGTAGCCGGGACAGGGCTTACAATGAGCAGTTCTTC
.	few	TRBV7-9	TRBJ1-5	CASSLANRETGNQPQHF	TGTGCCAGCAGCTTAGCGAACAGGGAAACTGGCAATCAGCCCCAGCATTTT
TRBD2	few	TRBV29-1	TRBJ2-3	CSGRTSGTADTQYF	TGCAGCGGACGGACTAGCGGGACAGCGGATACGCAGTATTTT
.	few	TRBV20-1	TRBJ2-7	CSAVLLGEQYF	TGCAGTGCCGTCCTGCTCGGGGAGCAGTACTTC
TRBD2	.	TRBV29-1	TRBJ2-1	CSVPTTSGGNNEQFF	TGCAGCGTTCCCACTACTAGCGGGGGGAACAATGAGCAGTTCTTC
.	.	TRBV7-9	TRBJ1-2	CASSSPYGALGYTF	TGTGCCAGCAGCTCCCCTTACGGGGCTTTGGGCTACACCTTC
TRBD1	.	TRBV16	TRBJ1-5	CASSHLSRDRASRPQHF	TGTGCCAGCAGCCACCTATCCCGGGACAGGGCGTCGAGGCCCCAGCATTTT
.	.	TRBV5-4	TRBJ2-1	CASSFYNEQFF	TGTGCCAGCAGCTTCTACAATGAGCAGTTCTTC
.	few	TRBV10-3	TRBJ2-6	CAISESSGSGANVLTF	TGTGCCATCAGTGAGTCGTCGGGCTCTGGGGCCAACGTCCTGACTTTC
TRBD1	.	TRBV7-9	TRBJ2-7	CASSRQGEQYF	TGTGCCAGCAGCCGACAGGGCGAGCAGTACTTC
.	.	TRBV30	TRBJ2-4	CAWSGGGNIQYF	TGTGCCTGGAGTGGAGGGGGAAACATTCAGTACTTC
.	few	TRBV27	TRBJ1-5	CASRGLAPSNQPQHF	TGTGCCAGCAGAGGGTTAGCCCCCAGCAATCAGCCCCAGCATTTT
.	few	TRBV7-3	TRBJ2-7	CASSLGGTSTSEQYF	TGTGCCAGCAGCTTAGGAGGGACCTCGACATCCGAGCAGTACTTC
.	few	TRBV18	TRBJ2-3	CASSPNTDTQYF	TGTGCCAGCTCACCTAACACAGATACGCAGTATTTT
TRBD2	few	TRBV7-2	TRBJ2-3	CASSFRTSGSSTDTQYF	TGTGCCAGCAGCTTCCGGACTAGCGGATCTAGCACAGATACGCAGTATTTT
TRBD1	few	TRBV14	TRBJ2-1	CASSRQGRGEQFF	TGTGCCAGCAGCCGACAGGGCCGGGGTGAGCAGTTCTTC
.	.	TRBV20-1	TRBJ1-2	CSARRDGYTF	TGCAGTGCTCGGCGGGATGGCTACACCTTC